One sample yielded the 9 T cell receptor beta chains listed below, sequenced in a study of blood T cell repertoires in COVID-19. Repertoires were generated with immunoSEQ multiplex PCR, while TCRdb's copy carries only in-frame clones and drops some. The sample includes tens of thousands of clones, 65% to 90% seen only once; the top ten take around 6%. Sequencing was done on a sample of peripheral blood. All receptors derive from a woman aged 55-69 years with acute or convalescent COVID-19.

This sequence joins TRBV19 and TRBJ1-1; D gene uncertain. V gave up 5 bases and J gave up 5 bases, with 12 bases separating them. CDR1 and CDR2 from the germline V gene are LNHDA and SQIVND (reference sequence). The CDR3 loop spans 13 amino acids. The CDR3 DNA reads as TGTGCCAGTAGTCCGGAGGGAGGGACTGAAGCTTTCTTT. It translates to CASSPEGGTEAFF.

This clone has a handful of counts. The chain recombines TRBV7-9 with TRBJ2-7, with TRBD2 as a possible D gene (5 bases). The CDR3 consists of 16 residues. Germline values: CDR1 SEHNR, CDR2 FQNEAQ (reference sequence). V dropped 5 bases and J dropped 0 bases, with 17 bases sitting between them. CDR3 residues: CASSNLPGLGSYEQYF. The CDR3 nucleotides read TGTGCCAGCAGCAACCTTCCAGGACTCGGCTCCTACGAGCAGTACTTC.

This clone has a single count. In DNA form, the CDR3 reads TGCGCCAGCAGCTTGGACCTCCCGCAGGGAAGGGCCGGGGAGCTGTTTTTT. It encodes CASSLDLPQGRAGELFF. This sequence joins TRBV5-1 and TRBJ2-2, with a weak D call TRBD1 (5 bases). Germline assignment: CDR1 SGHRS and CDR2 YFSETQ. CDR3 length equals 17 residues. Between the trimmed V and J ends, which lost 0 bases and 6 bases, there was a span of 18 bases.

In its sample, this clone was seen once. The chain combines TRBV19 with TRBJ1-1; TRBD1 aligns across 10 bases. Looked up from germline, CDR1 is LNHDA and CDR2 is SQIVND (reference sequence). V lost 4 bases and J lost 3; bases outside the gene matches: 2. The CDR3 length is 14 residues. The CDR3, as DNA: TGTGCCAGTAGTAGAGACAGGGGGCACACTGAAGCTTTCTTT. It is translated as CASSRDRGHTEAFF.

This clone was seen just once. CDR3 sequence reads: CASSLEGLGKYF. As DNA, the CDR3 is TGTGCCAGCAGCCTAGAGGGACTAGGGAAGTATTTT. This chain uses TRBV7-9 with TRBJ2-3, with 8 bases aligning to TRBD2. CDR3 length equals 12 residues. CDR1 is SEHNR and CDR2 is FQNEAQ in the germline V gene (reference sequence). J lost 13 bases, V lost 5 bases, and 8 bases had no gene match. The complete variable domain, with remaining parts taken from reference TRBV7-9 and TRBJ2-3, reads DTGVSQNPRHKITKRGQNVTFRCDPISEHNRLYWYRQTLGQGPEFLTYFQNEAQLEKSRLLSDRFSAERPKGSFSTLEIQRTEQGDSAMYLCASSLEGLGKYFGPGTRLTVL.

The J gene is TRBJ2-5, the V gene TRBV5-1; tentatively, D is TRBD1 (5 bases). The CDR3 runs 13 residues. Trimming left V 0 bases short and J 5 bases short, with 8 bases between. Germline V gene data show CDR1 as SGHRS and CDR2 as YFSETQ. This CDR3 is CASSLAGAETQYF. CDR3 nucleotide sequence: TGCGCCAGCAGCTTGGCTGGGGCGGAGACCCAGTACTTC. The full variable domain, completed using reference TRBV5-1 and TRBJ2-5, is KAGVTQTPRYLIKTRGQQVTLSCSPISGHRSVSWYQQTPGQGLQFLFEYFSETQRNKGNFPGRFSGRQFSNSRSEMNVSTLELGDSALYLCASSLAGAETQYFGPGTRLLVL.

In its sample, this clone was seen once. The CDR3 reads CAMTPGTGGDEQYF. CDR3 coding DNA: TGTGCCATGACCCCCGGGACAGGGGGCGACGAGCAGTACTTC. This chain uses TRBV10-3 with TRBJ2-7, with 12 bases aligning to TRBD1. Germline assignment: CDR1 ENHRY and CDR2 SYGVKD. The J segment lost 5 bases and the V segment lost 9 bases, leaving 8 bases of the junction unmatched. The CDR3 consists of 14 residues.

The chain links TRBV18 to TRBJ2-2; 7 bases line up with TRBD1. Trimming removed 3 bases from V and 5 bases from J; junction bases left unmatched: 6. This CDR3 is built from 15 residues. Germline-derived CDR1 and CDR2 are KGHSH and LQKENI. CDR3: CASSPQGEWTGELFF. Here the CDR3 DNA reads TGTGCCAGCTCACCCCAGGGGGAGTGGACCGGGGAGCTGTTTTTT.

V usage is TRBV24-1 and J usage is TRBJ1-1; no clear D. The CDR3 length is 13 residues. V lost 5 bases, J lost 0 bases, and 6 bases lay in between. CDR1 and CDR2 (germline): KGHDR, SFDVKD. CDR3 DNA: TGTGCCACCAGTGGAGGGATGAACACTGAAGCTTTCTTT. Amino acid sequence: CATSGGMNTEAFF.